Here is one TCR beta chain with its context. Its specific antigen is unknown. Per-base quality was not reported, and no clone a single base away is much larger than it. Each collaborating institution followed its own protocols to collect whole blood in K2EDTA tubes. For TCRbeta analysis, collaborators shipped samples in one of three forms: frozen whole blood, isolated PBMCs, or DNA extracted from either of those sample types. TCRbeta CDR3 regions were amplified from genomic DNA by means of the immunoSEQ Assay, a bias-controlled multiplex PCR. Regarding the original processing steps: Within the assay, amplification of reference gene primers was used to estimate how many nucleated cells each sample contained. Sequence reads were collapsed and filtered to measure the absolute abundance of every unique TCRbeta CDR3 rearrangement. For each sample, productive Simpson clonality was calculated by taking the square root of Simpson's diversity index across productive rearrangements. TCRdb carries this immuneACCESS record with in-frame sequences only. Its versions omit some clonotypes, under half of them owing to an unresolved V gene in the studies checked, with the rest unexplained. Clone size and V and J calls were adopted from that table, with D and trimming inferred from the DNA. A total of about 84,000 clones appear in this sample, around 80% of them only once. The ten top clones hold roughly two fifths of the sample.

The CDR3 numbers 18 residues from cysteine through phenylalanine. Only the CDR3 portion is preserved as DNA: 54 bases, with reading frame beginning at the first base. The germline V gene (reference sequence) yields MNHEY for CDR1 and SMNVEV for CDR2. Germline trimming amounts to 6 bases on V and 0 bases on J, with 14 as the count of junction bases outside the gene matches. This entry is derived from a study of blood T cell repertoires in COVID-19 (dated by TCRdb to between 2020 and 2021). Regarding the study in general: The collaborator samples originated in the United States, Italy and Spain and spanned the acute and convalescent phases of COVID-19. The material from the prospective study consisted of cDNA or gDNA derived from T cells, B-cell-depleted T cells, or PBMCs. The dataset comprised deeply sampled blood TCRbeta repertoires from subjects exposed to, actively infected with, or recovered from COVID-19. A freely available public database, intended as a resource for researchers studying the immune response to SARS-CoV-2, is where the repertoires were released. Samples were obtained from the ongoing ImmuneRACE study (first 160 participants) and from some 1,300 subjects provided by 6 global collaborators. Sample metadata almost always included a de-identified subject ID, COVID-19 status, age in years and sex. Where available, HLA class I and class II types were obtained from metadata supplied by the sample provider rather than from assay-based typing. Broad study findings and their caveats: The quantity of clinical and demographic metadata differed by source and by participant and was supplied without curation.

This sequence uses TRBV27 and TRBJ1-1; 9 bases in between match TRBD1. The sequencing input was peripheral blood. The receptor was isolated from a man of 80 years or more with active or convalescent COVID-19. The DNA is TGTGCCAGCAGAAAAGGACAGGGGCCGCGAGGTTTGAACACTGAAGCTTTCTTT. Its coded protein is CASRKGQGPRGLNTEAFF.